This passage covers 11 T cell receptor beta chains from one sample sequenced in a study of cytomegalovirus exposure and HLA in healthy donors. This PCR relied on a set of 60 Vbeta primers and 13 Jbeta primers. Produced via immunoSEQ multiplex PCR; TCRdb's table is partial and in-frame only. The data show around 100,000 clones, with approximately 70% seen just once and roughly 8.7% held by the top ten. Sequencing used PBMCs. All receptors come from a young man in good health and CMV-seropositive.

This clone was observed once. This chain connects TRBV28 to TRBJ1-1, with D unresolved. Germline V gene data show CDR1 as MDHEN and CDR2 as SYDVKM. Trimming pared 5 bases from V and 7 bases from J, leaving 17 bases between. This CDR3 comprises 14 residues. The CDR3 coding sequence is TGTGCCAGCAGTGAGGTCCCGGGTCTAGGTGAAGCTTTCTTT. Protein: CASSEVPGLGEAFF.

As DNA, the CDR3 is TGTGCCAGCAGCGTAGCGTCCACAGATACGCAGTATTTT. It encodes CASSVASTDTQYF. J is TRBJ2-3 and V is TRBV9, with D unresolved. V shed 0 bases and J shed 2 bases, with 4 bases lying between them. CDR3 length: 13 amino acids. The germline V gene has CDR1 SGDLS and CDR2 YYNGEE.

The rearrangement links TRBV19 to TRBJ2-1; weak D call: TRBD2 (6 bases). The CDR3 totals 15 residues. Trimming removed 10 bases at V and 6 bases at J, with 22 bases between. Germline V gene lookup returns CDR1 LNHDA and CDR2 SQIVND (reference sequence). CDR3 loop: CATGLTGVGRNEQFF. CDR3 in DNA: TGTGCCACAGGACTTACGGGGGTCGGCCGCAATGAGCAGTTCTTC.

A few counts support this clone. The chain recombines TRBV11-2 with TRBJ2-4; 9 bases fit TRBD1. The CDR3 is made up of 17 amino acids. CDR1 is SGHAT, CDR2 FQNNGV, per germline. J was trimmed by 6 bases and V by 1 base; bases with no gene match: 10. The CDR3 DNA reads as TGTGCCAGCAGCTTAGGGCTACAGGGGGCGGGGATAAACATTCAGTACTTC. Its translation is CASSLGLQGAGINIQYF.

This clone is a singleton in its sample. The chain combines TRBV5-6 with TRBJ2-5; 9 bases line up with TRBD1. J lost 5 bases, V lost 4 bases, and 15 bases had no gene match. CDR1 SGHDT and CDR2 YYEEEE come from the germline V gene. The CDR3 contains 17 residues. In DNA, the CDR3 is TGTGCCAGCAGCCTACTATTGAGGACAGGGGTTTTGGAGACCCAGTACTTC. Translating gives CASSLLLRTGVLETQYF.

The V gene is TRBV29-1, the J gene TRBJ2-5; a weak D match, TRBD2 (5 bases). Germline-derived CDR1 and CDR2 are SQVTM and ANQGSEA. There are 13 residues in the CDR3. The germline V and J ends were trimmed by 4 bases and 5 bases, with 14 bases remaining between them. The CDR3, as DNA: TGCAGCGTTGGGATCGGGGTTCGCGAGACCCAGTACTTC. It encodes CSVGIGVRETQYF.

This clone was counted a single time. The chain employs TRBV2 and TRBJ1-1, with 8 bases fitting TRBD1. The CDR3 is 14 amino acids. Germline CDR1 SNHLY, CDR2 FYNNEI. The J segment lost 4 bases and the V segment lost 3 bases, leaving 4 bases of the junction unmatched. Here the CDR3 DNA reads TGTGCCAGCAGTGAGGGCAGGGGGCTCACTGAAGCTTTCTTT. This gives the protein CASSEGRGLTEAFF.

The chain's CDR3 is CASSRLAGGHEQFF. CDR3 DNA: TGTGCCAGCAGCCGACTAGCGGGAGGGCATGAGCAGTTCTTC. This sequence joins TRBV11-2 and TRBJ2-1; 14 bases are shared with TRBD2. The CDR3 is 14 amino acids. With V trimmed by 5 bases and J by 8 bases, 2 bases remained unmatched. Germline values: CDR1 SGHAT, CDR2 FQNNGV.

V is TRBV7-3 and J is TRBJ2-6, with 10 nucleotides matching TRBD1. The CDR3 runs 17 residues. Losses at the gene ends were 4 bases for V and 3 bases for J; bases not matched to a gene: 6. Germline V gene data show CDR1 as SGHTA and CDR2 as FQGTGA. This chain's CDR3 is CASSSRQGAYGANVLTF. The CDR3 DNA reads as TGTGCCAGCAGCTCAAGACAGGGGGCTTATGGGGCCAACGTCCTGACTTTC.

The J gene is TRBJ1-2, the V gene TRBV4-2; D is undetermined. V dropped 1 base and J dropped 5 bases, with 8 bases sitting between them. Germline-derived CDR1 and CDR2 are LGHNA and YNFKEQ. This CDR3 spans 13 amino acids. The CDR3: CASSQVSDYGYTF. The CDR3 DNA reads as TGTGCCAGCAGCCAAGTGTCAGATTATGGCTACACCTTC.

This clone came up a few times. The J gene is TRBJ2-2, the V gene TRBV19; tentative D call: TRBD1 (6 bases). V lost 9 bases to trimming and J lost 3 bases, with 14 bases between them. The length of the CDR3 is 14 residues. Germline V gives CDR1 LNHDA, CDR2 SQIVND (reference sequence). The CDR3 sequence: CARLEGHHTGELFF. In nucleotides, the CDR3 is TGTGCCAGACTCGAGGGACACCACACCGGGGAGCTGTTTTTT.